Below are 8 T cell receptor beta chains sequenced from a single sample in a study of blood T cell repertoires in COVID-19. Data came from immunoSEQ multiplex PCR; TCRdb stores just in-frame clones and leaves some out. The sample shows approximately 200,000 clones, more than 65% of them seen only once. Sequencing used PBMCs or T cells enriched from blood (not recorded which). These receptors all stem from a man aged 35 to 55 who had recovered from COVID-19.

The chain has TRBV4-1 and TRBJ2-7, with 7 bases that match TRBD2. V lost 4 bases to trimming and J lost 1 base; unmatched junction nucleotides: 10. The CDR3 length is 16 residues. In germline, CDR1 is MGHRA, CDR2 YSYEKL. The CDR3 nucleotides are TGCGCCAGCAGCCGGGGGGAGGGACTCAAGTCCTACGAGCAGTACTTC. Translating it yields CASSRGEGLKSYEQYF.

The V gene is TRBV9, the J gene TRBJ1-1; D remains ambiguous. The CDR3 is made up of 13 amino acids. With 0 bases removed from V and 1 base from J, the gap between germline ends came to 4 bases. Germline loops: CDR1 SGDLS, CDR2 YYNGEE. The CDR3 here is CASSVDRNTEAFF. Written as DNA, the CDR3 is TGTGCCAGCAGCGTAGACAGGAACACTGAAGCTTTCTTT.

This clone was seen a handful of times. The CDR3 reads CASSSSYNSPLHF. CDR3 sequence (DNA): TGTGCCAGTAGCAGCTCCTATAATTCACCCCTCCACTTT. The J gene is TRBJ1-6, the V gene TRBV19; D is ambiguous. CDR3 length: 13 residues. V was pared by 6 bases and J by 0 bases, with 3 bases between. Germline lookup yields CDR1 LNHDA and CDR2 SQIVND (reference sequence).

CDR3 nucleotide sequence: TGTGCCAGCAGCGAAAAAGCGGGGGCCCACACAGATACGCAGTATTTT. Translated, it gives CASSEKAGAHTDTQYF. The V and J genes are TRBV21-1 and TRBJ2-3; TRBD2 is the table's D call, not checked against the DNA. TRBV21-1 is noted as a pseudogene. This CDR3 is 16 amino acids long.

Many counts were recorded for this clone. The CDR3: CAISGDMSNSPLHF. The CDR3, as DNA: TGTGCCATCAGTGGAGACATGTCTAATTCACCCCTCCACTTT. The J gene is TRBJ1-6, the V gene TRBV10-3; D not resolved. Germline V gene data show CDR1 as ENHRY and CDR2 as SYGVKD. The CDR3 covers 14 residues. The ends were cut back, 4 bases at V and 6 bases at J, with 10 bases in the middle.

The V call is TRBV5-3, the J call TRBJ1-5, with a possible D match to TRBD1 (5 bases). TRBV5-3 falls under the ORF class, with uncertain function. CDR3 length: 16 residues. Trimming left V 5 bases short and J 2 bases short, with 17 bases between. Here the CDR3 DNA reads TGTGCCAGAAGTTTTCACCAGGGTCGGGGCAATCAGCCCCAGCATTTT. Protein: CARSFHQGRGNQPQHF.

CDR3 protein: CASSPPAGTYGYTF. The CDR3 DNA reads TGTGCCAGCAGCCCTCCGGCAGGGACTTATGGCTACACCTTC. The chain carries TRBV7-8 and TRBJ1-2, with D perhaps matching TRBD1 (5 bases). The germline V gene has CDR1 SGHVS and CDR2 FQNEAQ. V gave up 5 bases and J gave up 5 bases, with 15 bases separating them. The CDR3 has 14 amino acids.

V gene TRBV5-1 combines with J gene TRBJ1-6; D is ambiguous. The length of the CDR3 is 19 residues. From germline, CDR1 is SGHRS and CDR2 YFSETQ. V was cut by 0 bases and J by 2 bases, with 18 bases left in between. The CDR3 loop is CASSLGGGGGRTYNSPLHF. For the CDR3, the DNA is TGCGCCAGCAGCTTGGGTGGTGGCGGAGGGCGAACCTATAATTCACCCCTCCACTTT.